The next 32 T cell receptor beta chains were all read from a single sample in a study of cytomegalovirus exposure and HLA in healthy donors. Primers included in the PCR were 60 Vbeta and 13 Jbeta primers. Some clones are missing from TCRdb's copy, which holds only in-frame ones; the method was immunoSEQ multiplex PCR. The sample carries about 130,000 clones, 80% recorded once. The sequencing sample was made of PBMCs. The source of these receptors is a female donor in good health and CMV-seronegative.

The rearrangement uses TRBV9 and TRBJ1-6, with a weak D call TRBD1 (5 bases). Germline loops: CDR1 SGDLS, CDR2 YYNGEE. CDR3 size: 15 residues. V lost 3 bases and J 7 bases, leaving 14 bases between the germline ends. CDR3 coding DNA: TGTGCCAGCAGCGAGGGACTTAAGAGGAATTCACCCCTCCACTTT. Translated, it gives CASSEGLKRNSPLHF.

The CDR3 protein is CASSPPTGIPGAFF. Written as DNA, the CDR3 is TGTGCCAGCAGCCCCCCCACCGGGATCCCTGGGGCTTTCTTT. V is TRBV9 and J is TRBJ1-1; D not certain. This CDR3 has 14 amino acids. Trimming removed 4 bases at V and 11 bases at J, with 21 bases between. The germline CDR1 and CDR2 sequences are SGDLS and YYNGEE.

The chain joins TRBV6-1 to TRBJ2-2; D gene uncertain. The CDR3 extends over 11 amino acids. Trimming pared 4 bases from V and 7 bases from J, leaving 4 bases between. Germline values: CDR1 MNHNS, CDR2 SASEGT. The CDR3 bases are TGTGCCAGCAGTGCTAGCGGGGAGCTGTTTTTT. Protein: CASSASGELFF.

The CDR3 region is CASSSDRTLYLSGNTIYF. CDR3 bases: TGTGCCAGCAGCTCGGACAGAACACTCTACCTCTCTGGAAACACCATATATTTT. This chain uses TRBV7-8 with TRBJ1-3; D may be TRBD1 (6 bases). V was shortened by 4 bases and J by 0 bases, with 19 bases between the two germline ends. Looked up from germline, CDR1 is SGHVS and CDR2 is FQNEAQ. The CDR3 is 18 residues long.

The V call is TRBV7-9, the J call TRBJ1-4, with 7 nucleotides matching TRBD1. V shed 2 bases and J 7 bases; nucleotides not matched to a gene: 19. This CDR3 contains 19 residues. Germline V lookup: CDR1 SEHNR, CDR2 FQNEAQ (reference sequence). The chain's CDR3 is CASSLPGKGQIIGSEKLFF. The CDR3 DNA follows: TGTGCCAGCAGCTTACCTGGGAAGGGACAGATCATCGGGAGTGAAAAACTGTTTTTT.

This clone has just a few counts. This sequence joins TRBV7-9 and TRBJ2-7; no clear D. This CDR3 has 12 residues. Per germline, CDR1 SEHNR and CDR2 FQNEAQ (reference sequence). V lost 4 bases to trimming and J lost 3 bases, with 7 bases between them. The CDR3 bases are TGTGCCAGCAGCTATACCGGCTACGAGCAGTACTTC. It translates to CASSYTGYEQYF.

In nucleotides, the CDR3 is TGTGCCAGCAGTGAAAGCGAGGGGGCAAGACATTCACCCCTCCACTTT. Encoded protein: CASSESEGARHSPLHF. The chain employs TRBV2 and TRBJ1-6, with TRBD1 identical over 7 bases. The germline V gene has CDR1 SNHLY and CDR2 FYNNEI. J lost 8 bases, V lost 2 bases, and 9 bases had no gene match. The CDR3 runs 16 residues.

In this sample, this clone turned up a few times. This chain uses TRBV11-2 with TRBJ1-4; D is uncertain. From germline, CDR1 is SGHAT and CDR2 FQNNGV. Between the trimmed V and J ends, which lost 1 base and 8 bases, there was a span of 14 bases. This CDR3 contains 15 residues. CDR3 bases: TGTGCCAGCAGCTTAGCAAGGCAGGTGAACGAAAAACTGTTTTTT. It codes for CASSLARQVNEKLFF.

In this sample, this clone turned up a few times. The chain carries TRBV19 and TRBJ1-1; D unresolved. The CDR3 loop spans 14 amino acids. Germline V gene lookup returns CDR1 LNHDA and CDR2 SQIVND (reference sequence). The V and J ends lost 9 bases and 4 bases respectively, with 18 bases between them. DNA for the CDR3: TGTGCCAGCGAATCGGGAGGTTGGGGCACTGAAGCTTTCTTT. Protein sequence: CASESGGWGTEAFF.

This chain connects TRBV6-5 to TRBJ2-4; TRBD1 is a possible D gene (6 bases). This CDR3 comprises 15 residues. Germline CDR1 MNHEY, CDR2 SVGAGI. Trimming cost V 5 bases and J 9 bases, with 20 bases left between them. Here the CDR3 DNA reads TGTGCCAGCAGTACAAAACAGGGAAGCTGGCGCATTCAGTACTTC. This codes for CASSTKQGSWRIQYF.

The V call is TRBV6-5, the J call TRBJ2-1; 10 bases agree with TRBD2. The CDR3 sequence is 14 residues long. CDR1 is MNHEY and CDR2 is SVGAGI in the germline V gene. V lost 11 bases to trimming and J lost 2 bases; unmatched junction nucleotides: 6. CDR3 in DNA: TGTGCCTCCTCCGGGACTAGCGCCTACAATGAGCAGTTCTTC. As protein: CASSGTSAYNEQFF.

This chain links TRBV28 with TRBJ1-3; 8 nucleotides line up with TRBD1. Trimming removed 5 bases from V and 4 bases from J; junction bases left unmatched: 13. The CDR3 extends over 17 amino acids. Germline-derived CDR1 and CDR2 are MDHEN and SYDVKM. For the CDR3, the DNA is TGTGCCAGCAGTCCCCCCAGTGCAGGGGGCGCCGGAAACACCATATATTTT. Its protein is CASSPPSAGGAGNTIYF.

The CDR3 region has the DNA TGTGCCAGCAGTGACAGAACAGATGACAGGGGTCCCCCCGCGGGTCAGCCCCAGCATTTT. Protein sequence: CASSDRTDDRGPPAGQPQHF. The chain couples TRBV6-4 to TRBJ1-5; 8 bases are a match to TRBD1. Looked up from germline, CDR1 is MRHNA and CDR2 is SNTAGT. The V gene end was trimmed by 2 bases and the J gene end by 6 bases; junction bases not matched to a gene: 21. The CDR3 loop spans 20 amino acids.

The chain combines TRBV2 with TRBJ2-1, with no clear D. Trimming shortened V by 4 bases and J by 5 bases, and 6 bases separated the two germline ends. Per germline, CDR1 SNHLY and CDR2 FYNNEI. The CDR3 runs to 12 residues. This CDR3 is CASSGQDNEQFF. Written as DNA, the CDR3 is TGTGCCAGCAGTGGTCAGGACAATGAGCAGTTCTTC.

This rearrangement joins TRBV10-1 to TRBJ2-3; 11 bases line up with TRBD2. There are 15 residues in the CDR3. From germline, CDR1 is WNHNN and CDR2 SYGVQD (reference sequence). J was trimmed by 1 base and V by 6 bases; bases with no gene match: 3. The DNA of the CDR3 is TGCGCCAGCAGCCGGACTAGCGGGCGCACAGATACGCAGTATTTT. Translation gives CASSRTSGRTDTQYF.

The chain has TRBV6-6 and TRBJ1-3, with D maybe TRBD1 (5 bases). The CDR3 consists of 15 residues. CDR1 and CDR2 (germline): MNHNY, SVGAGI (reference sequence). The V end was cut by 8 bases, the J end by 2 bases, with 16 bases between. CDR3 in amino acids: CASEAGGAAGNTIYF. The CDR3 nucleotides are TGTGCCAGCGAAGCGGGAGGGGCTGCTGGAAACACCATATATTTT.

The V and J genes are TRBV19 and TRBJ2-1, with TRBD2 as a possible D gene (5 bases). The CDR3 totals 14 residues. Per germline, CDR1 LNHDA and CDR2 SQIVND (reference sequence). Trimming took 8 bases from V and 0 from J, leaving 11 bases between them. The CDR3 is CASWSGSSYNEQFF. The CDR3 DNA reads TGTGCCAGTTGGAGCGGAAGCTCCTACAATGAGCAGTTCTTC.

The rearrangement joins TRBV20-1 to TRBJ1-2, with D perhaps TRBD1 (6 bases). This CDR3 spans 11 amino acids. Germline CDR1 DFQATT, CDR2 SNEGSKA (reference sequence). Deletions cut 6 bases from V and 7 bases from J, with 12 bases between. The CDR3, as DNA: TGCAGTGCCCGCGGGGGCGTTGGCTACACCTTC. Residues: CSARGGVGYTF.

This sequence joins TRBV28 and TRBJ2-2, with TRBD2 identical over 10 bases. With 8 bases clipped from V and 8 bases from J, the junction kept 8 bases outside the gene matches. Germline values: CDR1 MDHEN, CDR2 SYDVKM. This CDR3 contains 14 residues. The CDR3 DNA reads TGTGCCAGCTGGAGCGGGAGGGCCCGGGGGGAGCTGTTTTTT. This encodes CASWSGRARGELFF.

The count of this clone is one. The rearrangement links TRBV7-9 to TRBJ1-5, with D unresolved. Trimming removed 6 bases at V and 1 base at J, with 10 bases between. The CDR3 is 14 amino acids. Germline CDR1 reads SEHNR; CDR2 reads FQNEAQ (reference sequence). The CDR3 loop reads CASSPSDSNQPQHF. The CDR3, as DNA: TGTGCCAGCAGTCCTAGTGACAGCAATCAGCCCCAGCATTTT.

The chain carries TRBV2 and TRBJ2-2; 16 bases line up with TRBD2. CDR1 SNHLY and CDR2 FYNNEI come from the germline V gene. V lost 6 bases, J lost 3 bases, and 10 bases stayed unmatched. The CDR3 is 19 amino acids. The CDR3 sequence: CASRESGLAGGPDTGELFF. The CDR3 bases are TGTGCCAGCAGGGAGTCGGGACTAGCGGGGGGGCCCGACACCGGGGAGCTGTTTTTT.

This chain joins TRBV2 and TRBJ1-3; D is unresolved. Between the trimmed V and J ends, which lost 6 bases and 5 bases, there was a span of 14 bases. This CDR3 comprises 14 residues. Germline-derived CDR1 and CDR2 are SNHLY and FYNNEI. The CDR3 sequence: CASRAAGRRNTIYF. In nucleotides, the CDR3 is TGTGCCAGCAGGGCTGCCGGGAGAAGAAACACCATATATTTT.

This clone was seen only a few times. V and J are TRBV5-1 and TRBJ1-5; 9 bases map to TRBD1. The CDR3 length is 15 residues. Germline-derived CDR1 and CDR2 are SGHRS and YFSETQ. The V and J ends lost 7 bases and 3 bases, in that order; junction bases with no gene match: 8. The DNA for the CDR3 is TGCGCCAGCCCACCGGGACAGGGCTTCAATCAGCCCCAGCATTTT. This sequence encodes CASPPGQGFNQPQHF. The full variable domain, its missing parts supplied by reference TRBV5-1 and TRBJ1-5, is KAGVTQTPRYLIKTRGQQVTLSCSPISGHRSVSWYQQTPGQGLQFLFEYFSETQRNKGNFPGRFSGRQFSNSRSEMNVSTLELGDSALYLCASPPGQGFNQPQHFGDGTRLSIL.

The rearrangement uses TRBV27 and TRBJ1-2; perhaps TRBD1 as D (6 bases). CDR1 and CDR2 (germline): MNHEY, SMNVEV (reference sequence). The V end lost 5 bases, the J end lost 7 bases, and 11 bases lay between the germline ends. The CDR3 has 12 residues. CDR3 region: CASSPPGVGYTF. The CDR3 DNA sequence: TGTGCCAGCAGTCCCCCAGGGGTTGGCTACACCTTC.

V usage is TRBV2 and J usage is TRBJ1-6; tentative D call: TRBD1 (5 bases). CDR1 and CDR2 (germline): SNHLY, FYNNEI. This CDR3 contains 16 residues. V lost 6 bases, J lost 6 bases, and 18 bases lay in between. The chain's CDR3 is CASSRRGGTFNSPLHF. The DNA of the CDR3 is TGTGCCAGCAGCCGAAGGGGCGGGACTTTTAATTCACCCCTCCACTTT.

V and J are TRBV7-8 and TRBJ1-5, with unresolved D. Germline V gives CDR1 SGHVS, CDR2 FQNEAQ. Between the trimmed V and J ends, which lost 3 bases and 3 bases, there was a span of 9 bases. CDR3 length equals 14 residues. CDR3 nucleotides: TGTGCCAGCAGCTTTCTGGGCCCCAATCAGCCCCAGCATTTT. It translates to CASSFLGPNQPQHF.

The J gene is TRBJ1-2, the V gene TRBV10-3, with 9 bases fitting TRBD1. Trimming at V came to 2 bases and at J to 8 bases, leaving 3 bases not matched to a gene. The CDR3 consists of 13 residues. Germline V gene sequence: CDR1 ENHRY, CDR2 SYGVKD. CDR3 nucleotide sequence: TGTGCCATCAGTGAGCGGACAGGGGACGGCTACACCTTC. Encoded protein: CAISERTGDGYTF.

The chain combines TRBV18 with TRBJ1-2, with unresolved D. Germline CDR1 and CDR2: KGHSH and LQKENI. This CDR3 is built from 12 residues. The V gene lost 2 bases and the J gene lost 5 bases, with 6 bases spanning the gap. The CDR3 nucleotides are TGTGCCAGCTCACCAGGGCCGTATGGCTACACCTTC. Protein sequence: CASSPGPYGYTF.

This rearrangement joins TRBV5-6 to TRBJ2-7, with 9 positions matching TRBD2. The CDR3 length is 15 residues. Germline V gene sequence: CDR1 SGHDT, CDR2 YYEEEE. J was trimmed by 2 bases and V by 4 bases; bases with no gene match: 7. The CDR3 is CASSPDSGSPYEQYF. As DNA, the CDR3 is TGTGCCAGCAGCCCCGATAGCGGGAGTCCCTACGAGCAGTACTTC.

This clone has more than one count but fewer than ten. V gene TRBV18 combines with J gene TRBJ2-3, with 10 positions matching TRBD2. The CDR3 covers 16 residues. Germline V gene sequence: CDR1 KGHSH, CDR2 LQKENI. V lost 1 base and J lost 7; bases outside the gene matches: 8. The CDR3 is CASSPRTLAGANTQYF. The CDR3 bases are TGTGCCAGCTCACCACGTACTCTAGCGGGGGCCAATACGCAGTATTTT.

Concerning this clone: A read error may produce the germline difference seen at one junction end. CDR3 sequence: CASSLRGVTGLF. The CDR3 nucleotides read TGTGCCAGCAGCTTAAGGGGGGTGACAGGGCTCTTC. This chain links TRBV11-2 with TRBJ2-7; a weak D match, TRBD1 (7 bases). CDR1 SGHAT and CDR2 FQNNGV come from the germline V gene. The CDR3 is 12 residues long. The full variable domain, rest sourced from reference TRBV11-2 and TRBJ2-7, is EAGVAQSPRYKIIEKRQSVAFWCNPISGHATLYWYQQILGQGPKLLIQFQNNGVVDDSQLPKDRFSAERLKGVDSTLKIQPAKLEDSAVYLCASSLRGVTGLFGPGTRLTVT.

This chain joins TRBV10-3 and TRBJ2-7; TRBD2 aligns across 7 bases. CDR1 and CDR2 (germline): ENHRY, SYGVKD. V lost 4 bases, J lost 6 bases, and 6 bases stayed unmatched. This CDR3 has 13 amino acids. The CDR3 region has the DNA TGTGCCATCAGTGGGGGGGAGGGGACCGAGCAGTACTTC. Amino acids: CAISGGEGTEQYF.